These 16 T cell receptor beta chains were all obtained from the same sample, sequenced in a study of post-analysis software for immune sequencing data. No antigen has been identified for these receptors. The TCR beta cDNA libraries carried unique molecular identifiers. TCRdb called the PCR reads again in MiXCR, with one record for every CDR3 protein. The sample includes approximately 770,000 distinct CDR3 sequences, about 43% seen only once; the top ten take approximately 5%. Overall study results and limits: With TRBV5-6, TRBV5-1 and TRBV20-1 included, about 5 TRBV segments were more frequent in patients than in controls.

The sequenced sample consisted of blood. All receptors derive from a girl between 5 and 17 years old with multiple sclerosis.

This clonotype came up a few times. The gene calls are TRBV5-1 and TRBJ2-7; D not certain. CDR1 is SGHRS, CDR2 YFSETQ, per germline. V was shortened by 4 bases and J by 5 bases, with 10 bases between the two germline ends. This CDR3 contains 12 residues. CDR3 region: CASSKDLDEQYF. The CDR3 nucleotides read TGCGCCAGCAGCAAGGACCTGGACGAGCAGTACTTC.

The chain joins TRBV7-9 to TRBJ1-4; 9 nucleotides align to TRBD1. V shed 0 bases and J 8 bases; nucleotides not matched to a gene: 7. Germline CDR1 and CDR2: SEHNR and FQNEAQ (reference sequence). There are 16 residues in the CDR3. The CDR3 here is CASSLASGTGNEKLFF. CDR3 DNA: TGTGCCAGCAGCTTAGCGTCCGGGACAGGGAACGAAAAACTGTTTTTT.

The rearrangement links TRBV7-9 to TRBJ2-1, with a weak D call TRBD2 (5 bases). The CDR3 runs 13 residues. Germline CDR1 and CDR2: SEHNR and FQNEAQ (reference sequence). Trimming pared 4 bases from V and 7 bases from J, leaving 11 bases between. The CDR3, as DNA: TGTGCCAGCAGCTGGGAACTAGGTAATGAGCAGTTCTTC. Translating gives CASSWELGNEQFF.

This clonotype was seen a few times. CDR3 bases: TGTGCCTGGAGTGTGGTTTCCTACGAGCAGTACTTC. Its translation: CAWSVVSYEQYF. The V gene is TRBV30, the J gene TRBJ2-7; unclear D gene. CDR3 length: 12 residues. Deletions cut 0 bases from V and 1 base from J, with 4 bases between. From germline, CDR1 is GTSNPN and CDR2 SVGIG (reference sequence).

This clonotype was found a few times. V is TRBV27 and J is TRBJ1-4; D is perhaps TRBD1 (6 bases). Germline CDR1 MNHEY, CDR2 SMNVEV (reference sequence). The CDR3 length is 15 residues. V dropped 5 bases and J dropped 0 bases, with 10 bases sitting between them. CDR3 sequence: CASSEDSTTNEKLFF. The CDR3 DNA follows: TGTGCCAGCAGTGAGGACAGCACAACTAATGAAAAACTGTTTTTT.

V and J are TRBV10-2 and TRBJ1-1; maybe TRBD1 (5 bases). Looked up from germline, CDR1 is WSHSY and CDR2 is SAAADI. Deletions cut 2 bases from V and 7 bases from J, with 8 bases between. CDR3 length: 12 residues. This CDR3 is CASSEGTVEAFF. As DNA, the CDR3 is TGCGCCAGCAGTGAGGGGACCGTTGAAGCTTTCTTT.

V is TRBV7-3 and J is TRBJ2-1; 7 bases match TRBD2. CDR3 size: 14 residues. V shed 2 bases, J shed 10 bases, and the junction held 8 bases outside the gene matches. Germline-derived CDR1 and CDR2 are SGHTA and FQGTGA. The chain's CDR3 is CASSLGGDGGEQFF. The CDR3 DNA follows: TGTGCCAGCAGCTTAGGGGGGGACGGCGGGGAGCAGTTCTTC.

The chain uses TRBV27 and TRBJ2-7; 11 positions agree with TRBD2. The CDR3 is 15 residues long. Trimming cost V 3 bases and J 7 bases; bases outside gene matches: 8. Per the germline V gene, CDR1 is MNHEY and CDR2 is SMNVEV (reference sequence). The CDR3 coding sequence is TGTGCCAGCAGTTTGGGACTAGCGGACCCGGGGGAGCAGTACTTC. This translates into CASSLGLADPGEQYF.

This clonotype was seen a handful of times. The chain links TRBV29-1 to TRBJ2-6, with D possibly being TRBD2 (6 bases). The ends were cut back, 4 bases at V and 2 bases at J, with 12 bases in the middle. The germline V gene has CDR1 SQVTM and CDR2 ANQGSEA. The CDR3 is 15 amino acids. CDR3 DNA: TGCAGCGTTGCTGGAGGGCCACCTGGGGCCAACGTCCTGACTTTC. This gives the protein CSVAGGPPGANVLTF.

This chain connects TRBV27 to TRBJ2-5; 7 bases agree with TRBD2. Germline V CDR1 and CDR2: MNHEY, SMNVEV (reference sequence). V lost 3 bases to trimming and J lost 6 bases; unmatched junction nucleotides: 10. CDR3 size: 15 residues. CDR3 nucleotides: TGTGCCAGCAGTTTCCTGAGTGTGGGAGGGAAGACCCAGTACTTC. Encoded protein: CASSFLSVGGKTQYF.

The chain joins TRBV7-9 to TRBJ2-5; D uncertain. CDR3 length equals 15 residues. Deletions cut 3 bases from V and 1 base from J, with 12 bases between. The germline CDR1 and CDR2 sequences are SEHNR and FQNEAQ (reference sequence). CDR3 DNA sequence: TGTGCCAGCAGCTTGCCCACGGTTTTCCAAGAGACCCAGTACTTC. It codes for CASSLPTVFQETQYF.

This CDR3 is CSGVEAGGLGYNEQFF. CDR3 DNA: TGCAGTGGAGTTGAGGCGGGGGGATTGGGATACAATGAGCAGTTCTTC. The chain has TRBV20-1 and TRBJ2-1; 8 nucleotides align to TRBD2. CDR1 and CDR2 from the germline V gene are DFQATT and SNEGSKA (reference sequence). The CDR3 totals 16 residues. With 7 bases clipped from V and 4 bases from J, the junction kept 15 bases outside the gene matches.

The gene calls are TRBV5-1 and TRBJ2-7; D is ambiguous. The V end was cut by 1 base, the J end by 6 bases, with 11 bases between. CDR3 length: 13 residues. Germline lookup yields CDR1 SGHRS and CDR2 YFSETQ. The DNA of the CDR3 is TGCGCCAGCAGCTTGATCCCGACGGGCGAGCAGTACTTC. This translates into CASSLIPTGEQYF.

This clonotype was seen only once. The V and J genes are TRBV13 and TRBJ2-5; 9 nucleotides agree with TRBD2. Looked up from germline, CDR1 is PRHDT and CDR2 is FYEKMQ (reference sequence). Germline trimming cut 0 bases from V and 2 bases from J; bases unmatched to any gene: 4. This CDR3 is 16 amino acids long. The CDR3 sequence: CASSLGRAGGQETQYF. The CDR3 DNA reads as TGTGCCAGCAGCTTAGGCAGGGCGGGAGGGCAAGAGACCCAGTACTTC. The entire variable domain, with the rest obtained from reference TRBV13 and TRBJ2-5, is as follows: AAGVIQSPRHLIKEKRETATLKCYPIPRHDTVYWYQQGPGQDPQFLISFYEKMQSDKGSIPDRFSAQQFSDYHSELNMSSLELGDSALYFCASSLGRAGGQETQYFGPGTRLLVL.

The V gene is TRBV29-1, the J gene TRBJ2-3; 9 bases fit TRBD1. This CDR3 has 15 residues. With V trimmed by 3 bases and J by 4 bases, 8 bases remained unmatched. Germline loops: CDR1 SQVTM, CDR2 ANQGSEA. CDR3 in amino acids: CSVETRDRESDTQYF. The DNA of the CDR3 is TGCAGCGTTGAGACCAGGGACAGGGAATCAGATACGCAGTATTTT.

As for this clonotype: The germline gene is not matched at one end of the junction; a read error may be the cause. This chain links TRBV12-3 or TRBV12-4 with TRBJ2-3; 7 nucleotides line up with TRBD1. This CDR3 comprises 13 residues. CDR3 nucleotides: TGTGCCAGCAGCCCCGGACAGGCAGATGCGCAGTATTTT. Protein product: CASSPGQADAQYF.